The rows below give T cell receptor beta chains drawn from one sample of a study of T cell responses to AZD1222 COVID-19 vaccine. Assay used: immunoSEQ multiplex PCR; TCRdb lists only in-frame clones, some missing. The data show 150,000 to 200,000 clones, with approximately 89% seen just once and 1.5% to 2% held by the top ten. This material consisted of peripheral blood, taken 28 days after the second AZD1222 dose. The origin of the receptors is an adult who received the AZD1222 COVID-19 vaccine. The CDR3 runs from the conserved cysteine through the conserved F or W. Fields, in order: clone size, V gene, D gene, J gene, CDR3 protein, CDR3 DNA. The D gene is left open where the match is weak. The size field is filled for only some rows; it gives once, few, many or a size class.

few	TRBV7-9	NA	TRBJ1-5	CASSSLNPGLSNQPQHF	TGTGCCAGCAGCAGTTTGAACCCCGGACTGAGCAATCAGCCCCAGCATTTT
NA	TRBV4-1	NA	TRBJ2-3	CASSQEDQGSSTDTQYF	TGCGCCAGCAGCCAAGAGGATCAGGGTTCGAGCACAGATACGCAGTATTTT
NA	TRBV14	NA	TRBJ2-1	CASSQDGRGLYNEQFF	TGTGCCAGCAGCCAAGATGGGCGGGGCCTCTACAATGAGCAGTTCTTC
few	TRBV9	NA	TRBJ2-3	CASSVVGGTDTQYF	TGTGCCAGCAGCGTAGTAGGGGGCACAGATACGCAGTATTTT
NA	TRBV2	TRBD2	TRBJ2-3	CASRTKRGSTDTQYF	TGTGCCAGCAGGACTAAGCGGGGGAGCACAGATACGCAGTATTTT
NA	TRBV30	NA	TRBJ1-2	CAWGRGAGYTF	TGTGCCTGGGGAAGGGGTGCCGGCTACACCTTC
NA	TRBV5-6	TRBD1	TRBJ2-3	CASSPRDSASTDTQYF	TGTGCCAGCAGCCCCCGGGACAGTGCTAGCACAGATACGCAGTATTTT
NA	TRBV7-8	TRBD1	TRBJ2-3	CASSPVHRGRTDTQYF	TGTGCCAGCAGCCCCGTGCACAGGGGTAGGACAGATACGCAGTATTTT
NA	TRBV7-9	NA	TRBJ1-1	CASSLAAGGNTEAFF	TGTGCCAGCAGCTTAGCTGCGGGGGGGAACACTGAAGCTTTCTTT
NA	TRBV5-8	TRBD1	TRBJ2-3	CASSPGDSLQPTQYF	TGTGCCAGCAGCCCTGGGGACAGCCTCCAGCCGACGCAGTATTTT
NA	TRBV6-2/TRBV6-3	NA	TRBJ2-7	CASSPRGTFDYEQYF	TGTGCCAGCAGCCCGAGGGGGACGTTTGATTACGAGCAGTACTTC
NA	TRBV14	NA	TRBJ2-6	CASSPRKISSGANVLTF	TGTGCCAGCAGTCCCCGTAAAATCAGCTCTGGGGCCAACGTCCTGACTTTC
few	TRBV30	NA	TRBJ1-5	CAWSGQADQPQHF	TGTGCCTGGAGTGGACAGGCCGATCAGCCCCAGCATTTT
NA	TRBV20-1	NA	TRBJ2-1	CSAREWNEQFF	TGCAGTGCAAGGGAGTGGAATGAGCAGTTCTTC
NA	TRBV6-5	NA	TRBJ1-2	CASSPQGRANYGYTF	TGTGCCAGCAGTCCGCAGGGGAGGGCTAACTATGGCTACACCTTC
NA	TRBV7-2	NA	TRBJ1-1	CASSLEIRTEAFF	TGTGCCAGCAGCTTAGAGATCCGAACTGAAGCTTTCTTT